The 31 T cell receptor beta chains below were found in one sample sequenced in a study of blood T cell repertoires in COVID-19. Here immunoSEQ multiplex PCR was the method, and the copy in TCRdb shows in-frame clones only, minus some. The table has over 350,000 clones, roughly 91% seen once. The sample taken for sequencing was PBMCs or T cells enriched from blood (not recorded which). These receptors were taken from a woman aged 18 to 35 who had recovered from COVID-19.

The rearrangement uses TRBV12-3 or TRBV12-4 and TRBJ1-2, with 7 bases that match TRBD1. The ends lost 10 bases at V and 8 bases at J; junction bases unmatched: 10. The length of the CDR3 is 12 residues. The CDR3 coding sequence is TGTGCCACAGCGAAAACAGGGGTAGGCTACACCTTC. It encodes CATAKTGVGYTF.

The chain combines TRBV18 with TRBJ2-7, with 8 bases lining up with TRBD1. Germline values: CDR1 KGHSH, CDR2 LQKENI. CDR3 length: 16 residues. J gave up 1 base and V 2 bases, and 7 bases lay outside the gene matches. The CDR3 coding sequence is TGTGCCAGCTCACCAAAAGAGACAGGGGCGTCCTACGAGCAGTACTTC. Amino acids: CASSPKETGASYEQYF. Full variable domain (remainder filled in from reference TRBV18 and TRBJ2-7): NAGVMQNPRHLVRRRGQEARLRCSPMKGHSHVYWYRQLPEEGLKFMVYLQKENIIDESGMPKERFSAEFPKEGPSILRIQQVVRGDSAAYFCASSPKETGASYEQYFGPGTRLTVT.

The gene calls are TRBV14 and TRBJ1-2, with D hard to call. Trimming stripped 4 bases from V and 4 bases from J, with 4 bases between. Germline loops: CDR1 SGHDN, CDR2 FVKESK. CDR3 length: 11 residues. CDR3 nucleotides: TGTGCCAGCAGCCGAGGCTATGGCTACACCTTC. Translated, it gives CASSRGYGYTF.

This chain connects TRBV9 to TRBJ1-2; weak D call: TRBD1 (6 bases). V was shortened by 0 bases and J by 4 bases, with 22 bases between the two germline ends. This CDR3 spans 18 amino acids. Germline CDR1 SGDLS, CDR2 YYNGEE. CDR3 coding DNA: TGTGCCAGCAGCGTAGCGGAAGTGGTGGGGGCGAAAGGCTATGGCTACACCTTC. Translation: CASSVAEVVGAKGYGYTF. The entire variable domain, with the rest obtained from reference TRBV9 and TRBJ1-2, is as follows: DSGVTQTPKHLITATGQRVTLRCSPRSGDLSVYWYQQSLDQGLQFLIQYYNGEERAKGNILERFSAQQFPDLHSELNLSSLELGDSALYFCASSVAEVVGAKGYGYTFGSGTRLTVV.

The DNA for the CDR3 is TGTGCCAGCAGCTTCGGGGGACTAGTCCAAGAGACCCAGTACTTC. Protein sequence: CASSFGGLVQETQYF. This chain uses TRBV7-8 with TRBJ2-5, with 8 bases identical to TRBD2. Germline V CDR1 and CDR2: SGHVS, FQNEAQ. This CDR3 spans 15 amino acids. V lost 3 bases, J lost 1 base, and 4 bases stayed unmatched. The complete variable domain, with remaining parts taken from reference TRBV7-8 and TRBJ2-5, reads GAGVSQSPRYKVAKRGQDVALRCDPISGHVSLFWYQQALGQGPEFLTYFQNEAQLDKSGLPSDRFFAERPEGSVSTLKIQRTQQEDSAVYLCASSFGGLVQETQYFGPGTRLLVL.

This chain uses TRBV18 with TRBJ1-5; the match to TRBD1 covers 8 bases. V dropped 3 bases and J dropped 2; count of bases not matched to a gene: 9. Per germline, CDR1 KGHSH and CDR2 LQKENI. The CDR3 spans 17 residues. The CDR3 sequence is CASSPDPTGVGNQPQHF. CDR3 coding DNA: TGTGCCAGCTCACCCGACCCGACAGGGGTGGGCAATCAGCCCCAGCATTTT.

The chain uses TRBV5-1 and TRBJ1-4, with D perhaps TRBD1 (5 bases). Germline V gene sequence: CDR1 SGHRS, CDR2 YFSETQ. CDR3 length: 15 residues. V lost 3 bases to trimming and J lost 4 bases, with 13 bases between them. The CDR3 DNA reads as TGCGCCAGCAGCTCCGAACTGGGGCGTAATGAAAAACTGTTTTTT. It yields the protein CASSSELGRNEKLFF.

The chain links TRBV6-5 to TRBJ2-7; 10 bases fit TRBD1. With V trimmed by 0 bases and J by 7 bases, 6 bases remained unmatched. Germline CDR1 is MNHEY and CDR2 is SVGAGI. The CDR3 extends over 15 amino acids. The DNA of the CDR3 is TGTGCCAGCAGTTACTCGGGGACAGGGGTGTGGGAGCAGTACTTC. The encoded protein is CASSYSGTGVWEQYF.

V and J are TRBV5-4 and TRBJ2-3, with a possible D match to TRBD1 (6 bases). The length of the CDR3 is 15 residues. V was trimmed by 2 bases and J by 1 base, leaving 11 bases between them. CDR1 SGHNT and CDR2 YYREEE come from the germline V gene (reference sequence). CDR3 protein: CASSLTAGGTDTQYF. CDR3 nucleotide sequence: TGTGCCAGCAGCTTAACGGCAGGGGGCACAGATACGCAGTATTTT.

The chain uses TRBV4-3 and TRBJ1-3, with D maybe TRBD1 (6 bases). CDR3 length: 17 residues. Germline loops: CDR1 LGHNA, CDR2 YSLEER. Trimming took off 0 bases at V and 0 bases at J, with 12 bases between the two ends. CDR3: CASSQDHEDSSGNTIYF. The CDR3 region has the DNA TGCGCCAGCAGCCAAGATCATGAGGACAGCTCTGGAAACACCATATATTTT.

The chain recombines TRBV7-6 with TRBJ2-2; possible D gene TRBD1, 5 bases. The germline CDR1 and CDR2 sequences are SGHVS and FNYEAQ. The CDR3 loop spans 14 amino acids. The V end was cut by 6 bases, the J end by 6 bases, with 14 bases between. The CDR3 DNA is TGTGCCAGCAGTAGTGGACATCCTGCCGGGGAGCTGTTTTTT. This codes for CASSSGHPAGELFF. The full variable domain, completed using reference TRBV7-6 and TRBJ2-2, is GAGVSQSPRYKVTKRGQDVALRCDPISGHVSLYWYRQALGQGPEFLTYFNYEAQQDKSGLPNDRFSAERPEGSISTLTIQRTEQRDSAMYRCASSSGHPAGELFFGEGSRLTVL.

The rearrangement joins TRBV27 to TRBJ1-5; no reliable D call. Germline values: CDR1 MNHEY, CDR2 SMNVEV (reference sequence). V shed 2 bases and J shed 0 bases, with 8 bases lying between them. CDR3 length: 15 amino acids. This CDR3 reads CASSLEGYSNQPQHF. The CDR3 DNA is TGTGCCAGCAGTTTAGAGGGTTATAGCAATCAGCCCCAGCATTTT.

The chain is built from TRBV19 and TRBJ2-7; a weak D match, TRBD2 (6 bases). V lost 0 bases and J lost 0, with 12 bases in between. This CDR3 has 16 residues. Germline loops: CDR1 LNHDA, CDR2 SQIVND (reference sequence). The CDR3 nucleotides read TGTGCCAGTAGTATAGATGGGGGAGGTTACTCCTACGAGCAGTACTTC. This translates into CASSIDGGGYSYEQYF.

The rearrangement joins TRBV5-6 to TRBJ2-2, with D perhaps matching TRBD2 (6 bases). V lost 0 bases, J lost 6 bases, and 12 bases lay in between. The CDR3 length is 15 residues. Looked up from germline, CDR1 is SGHDT and CDR2 is YYEEEE. The CDR3 coding sequence is TGTGCCAGCAGCTTGGATCGGGGGACCGCCGGGGAGCTGTTTTTT. Translated: CASSLDRGTAGELFF. Combining the CDR3 with reference TRBV5-6 and TRBJ2-2 gives the whole variable domain DAGVTQSPTHLIKTRGQQVTLRCSPKSGHDTVSWYQQALGQGPQFIFQYYEEEERQRGNFPDRFSGHQFPNYSSELNVNALLLGDSALYLCASSLDRGTAGELFFGEGSRLTVL.

V is TRBV3-1 (or the pseudogene TRBV3-2) and J is TRBJ1-1, with TRBD1 matching over 9 bases. V was clipped by 0 bases and J by 3 bases; unmatched bases: 14. Germline values: CDR1 LGHDT, CDR2 YNNKEL (reference sequence). The CDR3 loop spans 19 amino acids. The CDR3 nucleotides read TGTGCCAGCAGCCAAGATCTTGCGGCCCTCCGGGACAGGGACACTGAAGCTTTCTTT. Translated: CASSQDLAALRDRDTEAFF.

This clone is a singleton in its sample. The chain is built from TRBV5-1 and TRBJ2-5; TRBD1 might be the D (5 bases). Germline V gene sequence: CDR1 SGHRS, CDR2 YFSETQ. Between the trimmed V and J ends, which lost 4 bases and 1 base, there was a span of 11 bases. The CDR3 runs 14 residues. Written as DNA, the CDR3 is TGCGCCAGCAGCCGAGGACAACCCCAAGAGACCCAGTACTTC. This gives the protein CASSRGQPQETQYF.

This sequence joins TRBV9 and TRBJ2-2; no reliable D call. CDR1 and CDR2 (germline): SGDLS, YYNGEE. V shed 7 bases and J shed 6 bases, with 7 bases lying between them. The CDR3 sequence is 11 residues long. CDR3 nucleotide sequence: TGTGCCAGCGGCCAAGCCGGGGAGCTGTTTTTT. As protein: CASGQAGELFF.

The chain carries TRBV7-9 and TRBJ1-1; 7 bases align to TRBD1. The CDR3 extends over 16 amino acids. The V and J ends lost 3 bases and 1 base, in that order; junction bases with no gene match: 8. The germline V gene has CDR1 SEHNR and CDR2 FQNEAQ (reference sequence). This CDR3 is CASSFALTGTNTEAFF. Written as DNA, the CDR3 is TGTGCCAGCAGCTTCGCACTGACAGGGACGAACACTGAAGCTTTCTTT.

This chain uses TRBV5-6 with TRBJ1-2, with TRBD1 matching over 7 bases. V lost 4 bases and J lost 0; bases outside the gene matches: 15. This CDR3 has 18 residues. Germline V gene sequence: CDR1 SGHDT, CDR2 YYEEEE. CDR3 DNA: TGTGCCAGCAGCGTCGAAATAAGACAGGGATTAGCTAACTATGGCTACACCTTC. It codes for CASSVEIRQGLANYGYTF.

The chain links TRBV18 to TRBJ2-1; D is uncertain. Germline CDR1 is KGHSH and CDR2 is LQKENI. The CDR3 sequence is 13 residues long. Trimming took off 1 base at V and 5 bases at J, with 6 bases between the two ends. The CDR3 nucleotides read TGTGCCAGCTCACCACGCACAGACAATGAGCAGTTCTTC. Protein: CASSPRTDNEQFF. Full variable domain (missing parts from reference TRBV18 and TRBJ2-1): NAGVMQNPRHLVRRRGQEARLRCSPMKGHSHVYWYRQLPEEGLKFMVYLQKENIIDESGMPKERFSAEFPKEGPSILRIQQVVRGDSAAYFCASSPRTDNEQFFGPGTRLTVL.

For the CDR3, the DNA is TGTGCTAGTGCCGCCACCGGGACAGGGTATTCACCCCTCCACTTT. Its translation: CASAATGTGYSPLHF. The chain recombines TRBV12-5 with TRBJ1-6; 9 positions match TRBD1. The CDR3 runs to 15 residues. With V trimmed by 7 bases and J by 8 bases, 9 bases remained unmatched. Germline V gene sequence: CDR1 LGHNT, CDR2 FRNRAP.

The CDR3 DNA reads TGTGCCAGCAGTTACTCGACGACTAGGAACACCGGGGAGCTGTTTTTT. It yields the protein CASSYSTTRNTGELFF. The chain uses TRBV6-5 and TRBJ2-2, with D possibly matching TRBD2 (6 bases). This CDR3 is 16 amino acids long. Trimming cost V 0 bases and J 1 base, with 9 bases left between them. Germline V gene lookup returns CDR1 MNHEY and CDR2 SVGAGI.

This chain joins TRBV11-2 and TRBJ1-1; D unresolved. Germline lookup yields CDR1 SGHAT and CDR2 FQNNGV. V dropped 5 bases and J dropped 0 bases, with 10 bases sitting between them. This CDR3 has 14 amino acids. The CDR3 DNA is TGTGCCAGCAGCCCCGGACTGATGAACACTGAAGCTTTCTTT. It encodes CASSPGLMNTEAFF. Full variable domain (outside the CDR3, taken from reference TRBV11-2 and TRBJ1-1): EAGVAQSPRYKIIEKRQSVAFWCNPISGHATLYWYQQILGQGPKLLIQFQNNGVVDDSQLPKDRFSAERLKGVDSTLKIQPAKLEDSAVYLCASSPGLMNTEAFFGQGTRLTVV.

The V and J genes are TRBV9 and TRBJ1-2; TRBD1 is a possible D gene (6 bases). Germline assignment: CDR1 SGDLS and CDR2 YYNGEE. The CDR3 spans 12 residues. Deletions cut 5 bases from V and 6 bases from J, with 11 bases between. CDR3: CASRDSQDGYTF. As DNA, the CDR3 is TGTGCCAGCAGGGACAGTCAAGATGGCTACACCTTC.

This clone was found once. The sample carries other DNA sequences with the same CDR3. V and J are TRBV4-1 and TRBJ1-1, with D perhaps TRBD1 (5 bases). V lost 3 bases, J lost 1 base, and 6 bases lay in between. This CDR3 comprises 13 residues. Germline assignment: CDR1 MGHRA and CDR2 YSYEKL. DNA for the CDR3: TGCGCCAGCAGCCAGGGGCCGAACACTGAAGCTTTCTTT. Residues: CASSQGPNTEAFF.

This chain links TRBV2 with TRBJ2-4, with TRBD1 matching over 7 bases. The V gene end was trimmed by 4 bases and the J gene end by 8 bases; junction bases not matched to a gene: 8. The CDR3 consists of 14 residues. Germline CDR1 SNHLY, CDR2 FYNNEI. Written as DNA, the CDR3 is TGTGCCAGCAGTGCCTCGACAGGGTCCTACATTCAGTACTTC. Encoded protein: CASSASTGSYIQYF.

In nucleotides, the CDR3 is TGTGCCTCCCCCTCGCGAGGGATATATGAAAAACTGTTTTTT. Its protein product is CASPSRGIYEKLFF. V is TRBV24-1 and J is TRBJ1-4; no clear D gene. There are 14 residues in the CDR3. The germline V gene encodes CDR1 KGHDR and CDR2 SFDVKD. Trimming took 12 bases from V and 6 from J, leaving 19 bases between them.

The rearrangement uses TRBV24-1 and TRBJ2-5; TRBD1 agrees at 8 bases. This CDR3 contains 15 residues. The germline CDR1 and CDR2 sequences are KGHDR and SFDVKD. The V segment lost 3 bases and the J segment 2 bases; nucleotides outside the gene matches: 4. CDR3 coding DNA: TGTGCCACCAGTGATCCCGGACAGGGTCAAGAGACCCAGTACTTC. It yields the protein CATSDPGQGQETQYF.

This chain connects TRBV9 to TRBJ1-1, with D unclear. The CDR3 is 13 residues long. V was cut by 3 bases and J by 2 bases, with 8 bases left in between. CDR1 and CDR2 from the germline V gene are SGDLS and YYNGEE. Written as DNA, the CDR3 is TGTGCCAGCAGCGCCACAGTAAACACTGAAGCTTTCTTT. Encoded protein: CASSATVNTEAFF.

This chain joins TRBV9 and TRBJ2-2, with 8 bases that match TRBD2. J lost 0 bases, V lost 4 bases, and 11 bases had no gene match. The CDR3 contains 18 residues. The germline V gene encodes CDR1 SGDLS and CDR2 YYNGEE. The CDR3 reads CASSLGGLAGSNTGELFF. The CDR3, as DNA: TGTGCCAGCAGCCTCGGGGGGCTAGCGGGCTCGAACACCGGGGAGCTGTTTTTT. Full variable domain (remainder filled in from reference TRBV9 and TRBJ2-2): DSGVTQTPKHLITATGQRVTLRCSPRSGDLSVYWYQQSLDQGLQFLIQYYNGEERAKGNILERFSAQQFPDLHSELNLSSLELGDSALYFCASSLGGLAGSNTGELFFGEGSRLTVL.

As for this clone: The same CDR3 is also encoded by other DNA sequences in this sample. This rearrangement joins TRBV6-5 to TRBJ1-1; no firm D call. Germline CDR1 is MNHEY and CDR2 is SVGAGI. V was trimmed by 0 bases and J by 4 bases, leaving 9 bases between them. This CDR3 is 14 amino acids long. The CDR3 sequence is CASSYSRGGTEAFF. The CDR3 DNA follows: TGTGCCAGCAGTTACTCGCGGGGAGGCACTGAAGCTTTCTTT.